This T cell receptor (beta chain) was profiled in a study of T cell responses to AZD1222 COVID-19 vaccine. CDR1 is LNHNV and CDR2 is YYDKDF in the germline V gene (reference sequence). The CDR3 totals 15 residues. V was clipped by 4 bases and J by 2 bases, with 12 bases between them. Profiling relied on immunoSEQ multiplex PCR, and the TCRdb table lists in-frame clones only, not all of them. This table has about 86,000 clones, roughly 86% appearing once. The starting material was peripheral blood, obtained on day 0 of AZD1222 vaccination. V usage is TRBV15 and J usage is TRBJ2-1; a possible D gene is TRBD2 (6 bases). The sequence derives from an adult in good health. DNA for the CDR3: TGTGCCACCAGCATAGGAGGGATCACCTACAATGAGCAGTTCTTC. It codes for CATSIGGITYNEQFF.